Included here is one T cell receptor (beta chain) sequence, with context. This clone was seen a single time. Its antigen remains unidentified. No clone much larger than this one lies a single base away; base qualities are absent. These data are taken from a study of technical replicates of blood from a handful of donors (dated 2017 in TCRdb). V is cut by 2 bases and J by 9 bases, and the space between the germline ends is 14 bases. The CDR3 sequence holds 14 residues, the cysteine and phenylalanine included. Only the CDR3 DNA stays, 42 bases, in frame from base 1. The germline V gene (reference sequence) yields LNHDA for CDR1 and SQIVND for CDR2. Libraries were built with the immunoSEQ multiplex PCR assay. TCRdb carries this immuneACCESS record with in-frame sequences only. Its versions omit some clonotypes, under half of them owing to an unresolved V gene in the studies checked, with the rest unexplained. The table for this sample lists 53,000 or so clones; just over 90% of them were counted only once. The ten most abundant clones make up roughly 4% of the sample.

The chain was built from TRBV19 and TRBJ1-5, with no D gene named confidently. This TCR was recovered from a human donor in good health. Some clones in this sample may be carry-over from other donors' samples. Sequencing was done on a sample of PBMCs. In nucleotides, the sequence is TGTGCCAGTAGTATACGAGAAGGTGCGGGGCCCCAGCATTTT. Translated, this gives CASSIREGAGPQHF. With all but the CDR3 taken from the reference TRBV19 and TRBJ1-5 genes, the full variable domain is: DGGITQSPKYLFRKEGQNVTLSCEQNLNHDAMYWYRQDPGQGLRLIYYSQIVNDFQKGDIAEGYSVSREKKESFPLTVTSAQKNPTAFYLCASSIREGAGPQHFGDGTRLSIL.